This is a list of T cell receptor beta chains from one sample in a study of blood T cell repertoires in COVID-19. TCRdb keeps only in-frame clones here, not all; method: immunoSEQ multiplex PCR. The table records roughly 120,000 clones, less than 95% of them present only once. The sequenced material came from peripheral blood. The receptor set was obtained from a human donor with active COVID-19. The donor label of this sample is uncertain. CDR3s include the opening cysteine and the closing phenylalanine or tryptophan. A D gene is named only where the DNA matches it firmly. Expanded clones are given a class, and other clones once, few, many or no size at all.

clone_size | j_call | v_call | d_call | cdr3_length | cdr3_aa | cdr3_nt
NA | TRBJ1-4 | TRBV30 | TRBD1 | 16 | CAWSGGEGQGQEKLFF | TGTGCCTGGAGTGGCGGAGAAGGACAGGGCCAGGAAAAACTGTTTTTT
NA | TRBJ1-1 | TRBV7-2 | TRBD1 | 13 | CASSYAGTGGSFF | TGTGCCAGCAGCTACGCCGGGACAGGGGGTTCTTTCTTT
NA | TRBJ2-5 | TRBV14 | NA | 15 | CASRKRGALEETQYF | TGTGCCAGCAGGAAACGCGGGGCACTCGAAGAGACCCAGTACTTC
NA | TRBJ2-3 | TRBV6-4 | TRBD2 | 14 | CASSDSGGTDTQYF | TGTGCCAGCAGTGACAGCGGGGGCACAGATACGCAGTATTTT
NA | TRBJ2-7 | TRBV7-2 | NA | 16 | CASSPIAGGSSYEQYF | TGTGCCAGCAGCCCGATTGCCGGGGGAAGCTCCTACGAGCAGTACTTC
NA | TRBJ2-5 | TRBV7-8 | NA | 13 | CASSGDMQETQYF | TGTGCCAGCAGCGGGGACATGCAAGAGACCCAGTACTTC
NA | TRBJ2-5 | TRBV4-2 | NA | 14 | CASSQDGRQETQYF | TGTGCCAGCAGCCAAGATGGGCGACAAGAGACCCAGTACTTC
NA | TRBJ1-1 | TRBV6-4 | TRBD1 | 14 | CASSDGTGGTEAFF | TGTGCCAGCAGTGACGGGACAGGGGGCACTGAAGCTTTCTTT
NA | TRBJ1-4 | TRBV5-8 | NA | 14 | CASSFDPERGNLFF | TGTGCCAGCAGCTTCGACCCCGAAAGGGGGAATTTGTTTTTT
NA | TRBJ1-1 | TRBV7-9 | TRBD1 | 14 | CASSRTGVITEAFF | TGTGCCAGCAGCCGGACAGGGGTAATCACTGAAGCTTTCTTT
NA | TRBJ2-2 | TRBV18 | NA | 18 | CASSPVRLWGGSTGELFF | TGTGCCAGCTCACCCGTTAGATTGTGGGGGGGCAGCACCGGGGAGCTGTTTTTT
once | TRBJ2-2 | TRBV28 | TRBD1 | 14 | CASSFLTGTGELFF | TGTGCCAGCAGTTTCTTGACAGGGACCGGGGAGCTGTTTTTT
NA | TRBJ2-5 | TRBV7-9 | NA | 16 | CASSLDRSGLGETQYF | TGTGCCAGCAGCTTAGATCGGTCAGGGCTTGGGGAGACCCAGTACTTC
NA | TRBJ1-1 | TRBV9 | TRBD1 | 15 | CASSYRGPKNTEAFF | TGTGCCAGCAGCTACAGGGGGCCCAAGAACACTGAAGCTTTCTTT
NA | TRBJ1-5 | TRBV30 | NA | 14 | CAWRQGNSNQPQHF | TGTGCCTGGAGACAGGGTAACAGCAATCAGCCCCAGCATTTT
NA | TRBJ2-7 | TRBV7-6 | TRBD1 | 13 | CASSFGTEYEQYF | TGTGCCAGCAGCTTCGGGACAGAATACGAGCAGTACTTC
NA | TRBJ2-2 | TRBV10-3 | TRBD1 | 14 | CAIRGTADTGELFF | TGTGCCATCAGGGGGACAGCGGACACCGGGGAGCTGTTTTTT
NA | TRBJ2-1 | TRBV5-4 | TRBD2 | 15 | CASRPGLAGGDEQFF | TGTGCCAGCAGACCCGGACTAGCGGGGGGTGATGAGCAGTTCTTC
NA | TRBJ2-7 | TRBV3-1/TRBV3-2 | TRBD1 | 13 | CASTGQGDYEQYF | TGTGCCAGCACGGGACAGGGTGATTACGAGCAGTACTTC
NA | TRBJ2-1 | TRBV7-2 | TRBD2 | 16 | CASSPLGTSHYNEQFF | TGTGCCAGCAGCCCACTGGGGACTAGCCATTACAATGAGCAGTTCTTC
NA | TRBJ2-2 | TRBV7-2 | NA | 13 | CASSQAPTGELFF | TGTGCCAGCAGCCAAGCCCCCACCGGGGAGCTGTTTTTT
NA | TRBJ2-1 | TRBV5-1 | NA | 15 | CASSLTGHSYNEQFF | TGCGCCAGCAGCTTGACAGGACACTCCTACAATGAGCAGTTCTTC
NA | TRBJ1-2 | TRBV29-1 | NA | 9 | CSEGDGYTF | TGCAGCGAAGGGGATGGCTACACCTTC
NA | TRBJ1-1 | TRBV30 | NA | 14 | CAWSTGTGNTEAFF | TGTGCCTGGAGTACAGGGACGGGGAACACTGAAGCTTTCTTT
NA | TRBJ2-5 | TRBV12-5 | NA | 15 | CASGWGRAGAETQYF | TGTGCTAGTGGCTGGGGCAGGGCCGGTGCCGAGACCCAGTACTTC
NA | TRBJ1-5 | TRBV7-6 | NA | 18 | CASSLAPDGGNGNQPQHF | TGTGCCAGCAGCTTAGCCCCCGACGGAGGGAACGGCAATCAGCCCCAGCATTTT
once | TRBJ2-7 | TRBV20-1 | NA | 10 | CSAENYEQYF | TGCAGTGCTGAGAACTACGAGCAGTACTTC
NA | TRBJ2-4 | TRBV15 | NA | 12 | CATSPYKNIQYF | TGTGCCACCTCCCCCTACAAAAACATTCAGTACTTC
NA | TRBJ1-6 | TRBV5-1 | NA | 14 | CASSLLGANSPLHF | TGCGCCAGCAGCTTGTTGGGGGCGAATTCACCCCTCCACTTT
NA | TRBJ1-1 | TRBV5-1 | NA | 14 | CASSLRDGYTEAFF | TGCGCCAGCAGCCTGCGGGACGGGTACACTGAAGCTTTCTTT
NA | TRBJ1-4 | TRBV6-6 | NA | 14 | CASSYDSPREKLFF | TGTGCCAGCAGTTACGATTCACCCAGGGAAAAACTGTTTTTT
NA | TRBJ2-3 | TRBV11-2 | TRBD1 | 14 | CASSFDRATDTQYF | TGTGCCAGCAGCTTCGACAGGGCTACAGATACGCAGTATTTT
once | TRBJ2-3 | TRBV7-3 | TRBD2 | 15 | CASSIAGGSTDTQYF | TGTGCCAGCAGCATAGCGGGGGGCTCCACAGATACGCAGTATTTT
NA | TRBJ1-1 | TRBV7-8 | NA | 14 | CASSYVWGRTEAFF | TGTGCCAGCAGCTACGTTTGGGGCCGTACTGAAGCTTTCTTT
NA | TRBJ2-7 | TRBV4-3 | TRBD1 | 15 | CASSHRTGGSYEQYF | TGCGCCAGCAGCCATCGGACAGGGGGCTCCTACGAGCAGTACTTC
NA | TRBJ2-3 | TRBV6-5 | TRBD2 | 14 | CASSTSGGADTQYF | TGTGCCAGCAGCACAAGCGGGGGGGCCGATACGCAGTATTTT
NA | TRBJ1-6 | TRBV7-7 | NA | 18 | CASSLGEGPRPGNSPLHF | TGTGCCAGCAGCTTAGGGGAGGGGCCCCGACCGGGCAACTCACCCCTCCACTTT
NA | TRBJ1-1 | TRBV20-1 | NA | 15 | CSASGGAGYDTEAFF | TGCAGTGCTAGTGGCGGGGCAGGGTACGACACTGAAGCTTTCTTT
NA | TRBJ2-2 | TRBV9 | NA | 16 | CASSVSLRANTGELFF | TGTGCCAGCAGCGTAAGTCTCAGGGCGAACACCGGGGAGCTGTTTTTT
once | TRBJ2-5 | TRBV15 | TRBD2 | 14 | CATSRGLAGETQYF | TGTGCCACCAGCAGAGGTCTAGCGGGAGAGACCCAGTACTTC
NA | TRBJ2-7 | TRBV4-1 | NA | 13 | CASSQGTLREQYF | TGCGCCAGCAGCCAAGGGACACTCCGCGAGCAGTACTTC
NA | TRBJ1-5 | TRBV28 | TRBD1 | 16 | CASSPYRGRSNQPQHF | TGTGCCAGCAGTCCCTACAGGGGACGGAGCAATCAGCCCCAGCATTTT
NA | TRBJ1-5 | TRBV19 | NA | 15 | CASSRRGGINQPQHF | TGTGCCAGTAGCAGACGGGGAGGAATCAATCAGCCCCAGCATTTT
NA | TRBJ2-5 | TRBV7-2 | TRBD2 | 14 | CASSPSGIQETQYF | TGTGCCAGCAGCCCTAGCGGGATCCAAGAGACCCAGTACTTC
NA | TRBJ1-5 | TRBV6-5 | TRBD1 | 14 | CASSPGQANQPQHF | TGTGCCAGCAGTCCGGGACAGGCCAATCAGCCCCAGCATTTT
NA | TRBJ2-1 | TRBV5-1 | NA | 13 | CASSLQGYNEQFF | TGCGCCAGCAGCTTGCAGGGATACAATGAGCAGTTCTTC
NA | TRBJ2-7 | TRBV10-2 | TRBD1 | 14 | CASSDRTGGDEQYF | TGCGCCAGCAGTGACCGGACAGGGGGCGACGAGCAGTACTTC